This TCR beta chain was observed in a study of blood T cell repertoires in COVID-19. Across the study: There were acute and convalescent COVID-19 samples, and they came from the United States, Italy and Spain.

This CDR3 is built from 15 residues. Trimming took 4 bases from V and 5 from J, leaving 17 bases between them. Germline V gene lookup returns CDR1 MDHEN and CDR2 SYDVKM. The method was immunoSEQ multiplex PCR; TCRdb's version includes in-frame clones alone and lacks a portion of them. Of some 150,000 clones in the sample, 75% to 85% are singletons; the top ten hold about an eighth. The chain recombines TRBV28 with TRBJ1-1, with D tentatively TRBD1 (6 bases). Specimen: peripheral blood. The TCR originated in a man in his 60s with active or convalescent COVID-19. CDR3 DNA: TGTGCCAGCAGTTATGGGGGCAGAGAGACAACTGAAGCTTTCTTT. Translated, it gives CASSYGGRETTEAFF.